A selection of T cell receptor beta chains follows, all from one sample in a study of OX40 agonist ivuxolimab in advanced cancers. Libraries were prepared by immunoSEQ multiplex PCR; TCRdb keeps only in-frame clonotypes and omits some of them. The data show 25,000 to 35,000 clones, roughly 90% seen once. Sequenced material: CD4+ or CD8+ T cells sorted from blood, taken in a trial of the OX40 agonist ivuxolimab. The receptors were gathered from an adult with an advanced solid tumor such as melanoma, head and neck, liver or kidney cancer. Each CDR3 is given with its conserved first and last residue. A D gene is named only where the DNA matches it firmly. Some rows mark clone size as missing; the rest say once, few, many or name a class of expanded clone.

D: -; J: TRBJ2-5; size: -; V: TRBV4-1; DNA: TGCGCCAGCAGCCATCTGGGGAGTGCGGGAGAGACCCAGTACTTC; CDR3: CASSHLGSAGETQYF
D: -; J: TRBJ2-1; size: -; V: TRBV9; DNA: TGTGCCAGCAGCGTAGGGACTACGTACAATGAGCAGTTCTTC; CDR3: CASSVGTTYNEQFF
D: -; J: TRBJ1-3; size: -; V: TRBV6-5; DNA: TGTGCCAGCAGGCAGGCCAAATACTCTGGAAACACCATATATTTT; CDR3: CASRQAKYSGNTIYF
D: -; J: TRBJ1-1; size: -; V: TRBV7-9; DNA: TGTGCCGGGCACACGAACACTGAAGCTTTCTTT; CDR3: CAGHTNTEAFF
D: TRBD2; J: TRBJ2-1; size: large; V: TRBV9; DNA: TGTGCCAGCAGCGTAGGTCTAGCTTGGGAGGGTGAGCAGTTCTTC; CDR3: CASSVGLAWEGEQFF
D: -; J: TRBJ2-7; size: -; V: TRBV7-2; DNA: TGTGCCAGCAGCCCAACTAGCCTGTGGGAGCAGTACTTC; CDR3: CASSPTSLWEQYF
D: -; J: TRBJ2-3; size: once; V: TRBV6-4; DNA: TGTGCCAGCAGTGACGTGGGGTACCCCACAGATACGCAGTATTTT; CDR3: CASSDVGYPTDTQYF
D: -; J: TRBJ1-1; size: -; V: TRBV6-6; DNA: TGTGCCAGCAGTACTCAGCGGGGGAACACTGAAGCTTTCTTT; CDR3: CASSTQRGNTEAFF
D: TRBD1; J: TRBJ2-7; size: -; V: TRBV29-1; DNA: TGCAGCGTCATTACAGGGGGCCACGAGCAGTACTTC; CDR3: CSVITGGHEQYF
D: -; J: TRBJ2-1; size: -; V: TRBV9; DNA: TGTGCCAGCACCCCCGGGGGAAGCTCCTACAATGAGCAGTTCTTC; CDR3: CASTPGGSSYNEQFF
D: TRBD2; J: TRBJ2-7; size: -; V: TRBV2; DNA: TGTGCCAGCAGTGAAGAACACGGGAGGGTATCCTACGAGCAGTACTTC; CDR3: CASSEEHGRVSYEQYF
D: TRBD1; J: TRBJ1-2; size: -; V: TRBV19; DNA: TGTGCCAGTAGTACCCAGAGACAGGGGGCATCTAACTATGGCTACACCTTC; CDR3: CASSTQRQGASNYGYTF
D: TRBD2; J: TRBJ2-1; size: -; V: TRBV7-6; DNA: TGTGCCAGCAGCTTAGTCGGATCTGGACTAGCGGTTTACAATGAGCAGTTCTTC; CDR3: CASSLVGSGLAVYNEQFF
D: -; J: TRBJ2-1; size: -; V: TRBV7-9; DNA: TGTGCCAGCAGCTTAGACCCCTACAATGAGCAGTTCTTC; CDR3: CASSLDPYNEQFF
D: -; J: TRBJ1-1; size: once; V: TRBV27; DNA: TGTGCCAGCAGTTTCTTAGGGGGTTCTGCTTTCTTT; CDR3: CASSFLGGSAFF
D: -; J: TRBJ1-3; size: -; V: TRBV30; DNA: TGTGCCTGGAGTGTAGAAACCGCCGGGGTCTCTGGAAACACCATATATTTT; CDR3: CAWSVETAGVSGNTIYF